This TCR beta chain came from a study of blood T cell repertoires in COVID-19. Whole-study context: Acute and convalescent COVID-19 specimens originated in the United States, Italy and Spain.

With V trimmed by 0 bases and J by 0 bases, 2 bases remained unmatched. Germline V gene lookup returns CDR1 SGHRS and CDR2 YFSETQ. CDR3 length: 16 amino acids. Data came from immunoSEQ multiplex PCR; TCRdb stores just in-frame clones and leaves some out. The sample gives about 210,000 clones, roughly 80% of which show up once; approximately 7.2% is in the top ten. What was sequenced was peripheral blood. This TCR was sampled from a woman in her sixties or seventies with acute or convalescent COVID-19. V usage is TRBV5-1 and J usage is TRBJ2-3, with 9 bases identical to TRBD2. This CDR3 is CASSLDSGGSTDTQYF. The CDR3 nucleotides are TGCGCCAGCAGCTTGGATAGCGGGGGAAGCACAGATACGCAGTATTTT.